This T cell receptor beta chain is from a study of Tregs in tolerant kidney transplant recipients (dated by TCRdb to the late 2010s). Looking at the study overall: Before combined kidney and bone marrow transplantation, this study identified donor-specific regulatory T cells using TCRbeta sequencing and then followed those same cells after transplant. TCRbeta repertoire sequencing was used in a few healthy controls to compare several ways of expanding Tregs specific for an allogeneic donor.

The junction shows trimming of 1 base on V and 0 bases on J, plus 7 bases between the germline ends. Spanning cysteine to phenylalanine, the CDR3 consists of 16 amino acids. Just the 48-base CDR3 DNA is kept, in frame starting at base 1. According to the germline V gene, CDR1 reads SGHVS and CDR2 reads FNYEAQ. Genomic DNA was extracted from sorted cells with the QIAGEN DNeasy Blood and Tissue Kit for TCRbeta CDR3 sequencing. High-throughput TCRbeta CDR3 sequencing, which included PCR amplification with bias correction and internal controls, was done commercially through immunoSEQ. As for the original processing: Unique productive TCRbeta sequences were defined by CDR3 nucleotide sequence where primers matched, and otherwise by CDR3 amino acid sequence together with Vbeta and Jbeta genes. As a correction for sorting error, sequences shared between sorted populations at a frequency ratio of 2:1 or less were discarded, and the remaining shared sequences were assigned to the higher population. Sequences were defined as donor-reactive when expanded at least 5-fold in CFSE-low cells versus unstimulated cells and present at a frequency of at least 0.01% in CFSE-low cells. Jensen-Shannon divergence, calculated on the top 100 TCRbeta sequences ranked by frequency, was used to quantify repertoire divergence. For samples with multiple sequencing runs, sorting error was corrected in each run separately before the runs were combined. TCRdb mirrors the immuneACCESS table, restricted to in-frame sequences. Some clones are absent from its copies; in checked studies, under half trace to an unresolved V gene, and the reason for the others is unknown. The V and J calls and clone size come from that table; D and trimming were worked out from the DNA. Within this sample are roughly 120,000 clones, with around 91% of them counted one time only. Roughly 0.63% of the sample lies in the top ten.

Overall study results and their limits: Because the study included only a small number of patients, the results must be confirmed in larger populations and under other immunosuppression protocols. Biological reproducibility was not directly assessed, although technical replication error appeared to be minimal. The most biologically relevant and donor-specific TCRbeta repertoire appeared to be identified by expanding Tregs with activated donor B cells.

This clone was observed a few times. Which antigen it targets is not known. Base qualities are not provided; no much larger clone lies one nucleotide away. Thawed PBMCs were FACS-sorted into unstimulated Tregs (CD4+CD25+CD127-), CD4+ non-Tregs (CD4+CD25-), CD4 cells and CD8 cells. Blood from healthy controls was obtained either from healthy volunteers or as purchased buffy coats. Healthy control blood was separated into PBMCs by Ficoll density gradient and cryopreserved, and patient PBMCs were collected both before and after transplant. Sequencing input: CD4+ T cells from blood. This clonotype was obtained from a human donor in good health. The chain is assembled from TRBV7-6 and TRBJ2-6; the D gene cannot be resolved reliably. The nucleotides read TGTGCCAGCAGCTTAGTGAGTCGCTCTGGGGCCAACGTCCTGACTTTC. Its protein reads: CASSLVSRSGANVLTF.